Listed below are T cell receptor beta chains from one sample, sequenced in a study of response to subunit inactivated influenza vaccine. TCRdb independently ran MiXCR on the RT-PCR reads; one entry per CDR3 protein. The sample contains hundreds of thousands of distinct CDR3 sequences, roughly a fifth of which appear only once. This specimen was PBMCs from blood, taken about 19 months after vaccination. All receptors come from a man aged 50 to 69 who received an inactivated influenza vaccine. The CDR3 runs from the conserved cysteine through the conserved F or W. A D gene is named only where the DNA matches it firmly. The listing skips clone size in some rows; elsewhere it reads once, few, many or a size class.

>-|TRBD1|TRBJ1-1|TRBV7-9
TGTGCCAGCAGCGCGGACAGGTCGAGGACTGAAGCTTTCTTT
CASSADRSRTEAFF
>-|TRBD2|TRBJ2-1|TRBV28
TGTGCCAGCAGTTTGGGACTAGAAAACAATGAGCAGTTCTTC
CASSLGLENNEQFF
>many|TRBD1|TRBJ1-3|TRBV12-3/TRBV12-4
TGTGCCAGCAGCAGGGGGGACCCCCGCTCTGGAAACACCATATATTTT
CASSRGDPRSGNTIYF
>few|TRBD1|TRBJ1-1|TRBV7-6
TGTGCCAGCAGCTTAGAAGGCGGGACAGAGAACACTGAAGCTTTCTTT
CASSLEGGTENTEAFF
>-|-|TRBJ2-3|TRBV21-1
TGTGCCAGCAGCAAAAGGGCGGAGGAGCAAACAGATACGCAGTATTTT
CASSKRAEEQTDTQYF
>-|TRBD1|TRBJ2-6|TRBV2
TGTGCCAGCAGCGCAACAGGGGCTGGGGCCAACGTCCTGACTTTC
CASSATGAGANVLTF
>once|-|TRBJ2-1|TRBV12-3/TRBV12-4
TGTGCCAGCAGTCTCTGGGGGTTCCAAAGCTCCTACAATGAGCAGTTCTTC
CASSLWGFQSSYNEQFF
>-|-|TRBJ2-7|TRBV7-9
TGTGCCAGCAGCTTAGAGGGCAGGGGCTACAAGCAGTACTTC
CASSLEGRGYKQYF
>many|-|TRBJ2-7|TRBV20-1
TGCAGTGCTGCAAAGACAGGTTCCTACGAGCAGTACTTC
CSAAKTGSYEQYF
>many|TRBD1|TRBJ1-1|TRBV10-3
TGTGCCATCAGATGGGCCGGGACAGAGAACACTGAAGCTTTCTTT
CAIRWAGTENTEAFF
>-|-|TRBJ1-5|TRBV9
TGTGCCAGCAGCGAATCCGGGACCCAGACCCAGCCCCAGCATTTT
CASSESGTQTQPQHF
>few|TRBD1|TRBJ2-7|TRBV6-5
TGTGCCAGCAGTTACTCGTCCCGGGACAGGGTCTCCTACGAGCAGTACTTC
CASSYSSRDRVSYEQYF
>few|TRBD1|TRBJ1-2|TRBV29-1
TGCAGCGCCCAGGGGGCGGGAGGCTACACCTTC
CSAQGAGGYTF
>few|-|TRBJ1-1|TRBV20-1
TGCAGTGCGGGGAGGAAAAACACTGAAGCTTTCTTT
CSAGRKNTEAFF
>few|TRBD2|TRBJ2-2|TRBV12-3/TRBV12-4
TGTGCCAGCAGTTTAAGGCTAGCGGGAGGCACCGGGGAGCTGTTTTTT
CASSLRLAGGTGELFF
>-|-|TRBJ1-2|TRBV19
TGTGCCAGTAGTAGGAGGGCCAGGCCCACTAACTATGGCTACACCTTC
CASSRRARPTNYGYTF
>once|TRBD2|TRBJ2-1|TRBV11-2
TGTGCCAGCAGTTACGAGCGGGGGGGCCAGAATGAGCAGTTCTTC
CASSYERGGQNEQFF
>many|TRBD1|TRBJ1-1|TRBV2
TGTGCCAGCAGTCCACAGGGGAGCACTGAAGCTTTCTTT
CASSPQGSTEAFF
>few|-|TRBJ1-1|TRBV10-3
TGTGCCATCAGTGGGGGCAAACCTGAAGCTTTCTTT
CAISGGKPEAFF
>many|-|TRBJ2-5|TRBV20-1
TGCAGTGCTAGAGATACCGAGACAGTCCAAGAGACCCAGTACTTC
CSARDTETVQETQYF
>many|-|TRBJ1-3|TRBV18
TGTGCCAGCTCCCAAAGAGGATCCTCTGGAAACACCATATATTTT
CASSQRGSSGNTIYF
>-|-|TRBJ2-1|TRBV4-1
TGCGCCAGCAGCCGTCTTGGGGGCCGCAAAGAGCAGTTCTTC
CASSRLGGRKEQFF
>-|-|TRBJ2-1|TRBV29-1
TGCAGCGTTCGACAGACCGATGAGCAGTTCTTC
CSVRQTDEQFF
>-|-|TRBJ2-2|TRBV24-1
TGTGCCACCAGTGGTCTGACTACAGCCACCGGGGAGCTGTTTTTT
CATSGLTTATGELFF